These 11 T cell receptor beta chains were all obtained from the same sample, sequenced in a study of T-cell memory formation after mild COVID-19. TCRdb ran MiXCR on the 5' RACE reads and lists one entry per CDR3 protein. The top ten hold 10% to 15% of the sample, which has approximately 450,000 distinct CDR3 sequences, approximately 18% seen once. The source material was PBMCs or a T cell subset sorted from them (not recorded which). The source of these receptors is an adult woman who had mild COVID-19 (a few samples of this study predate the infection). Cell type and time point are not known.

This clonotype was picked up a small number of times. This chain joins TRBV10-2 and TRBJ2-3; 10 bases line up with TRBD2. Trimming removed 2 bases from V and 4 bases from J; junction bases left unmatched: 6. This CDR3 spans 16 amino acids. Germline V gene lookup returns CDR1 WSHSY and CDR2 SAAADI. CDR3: CASSERSGGAADTQYF. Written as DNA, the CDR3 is TGCGCCAGCAGTGAGCGAAGCGGGGGGGCGGCAGATACGCAGTATTTT.

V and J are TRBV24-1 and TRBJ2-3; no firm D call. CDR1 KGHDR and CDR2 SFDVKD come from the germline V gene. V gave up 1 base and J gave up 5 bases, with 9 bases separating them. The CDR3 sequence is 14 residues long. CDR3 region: CATSDFQRRDTQYF. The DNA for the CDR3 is TGTGCCACCAGTGATTTCCAGCGCCGAGATACGCAGTATTTT.

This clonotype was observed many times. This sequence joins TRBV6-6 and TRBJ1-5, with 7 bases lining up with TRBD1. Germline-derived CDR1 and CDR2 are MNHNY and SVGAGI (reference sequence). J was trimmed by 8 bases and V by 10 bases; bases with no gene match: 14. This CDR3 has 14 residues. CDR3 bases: TGTGCCACAGGGGGAGGCAGATCCTTTGAGCCCCAGCATTTT. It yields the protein CATGGGRSFEPQHF.

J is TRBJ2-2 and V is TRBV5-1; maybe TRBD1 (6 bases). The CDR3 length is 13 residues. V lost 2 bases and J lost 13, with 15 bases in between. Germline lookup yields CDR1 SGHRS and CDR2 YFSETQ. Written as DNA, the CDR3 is TGCGCCAGCAGCTTAGACTCACAGGGTCGGCTGTTTTTT. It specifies CASSLDSQGRLFF. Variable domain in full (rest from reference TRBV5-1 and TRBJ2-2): KAGVTQTPRYLIKTRGQQVTLSCSPISGHRSVSWYQQTPGQGLQFLFEYFSETQRNKGNFPGRFSGRQFSNSRSEMNVSTLELGDSALYLCASSLDSQGRLFFGEGSRLTVL.

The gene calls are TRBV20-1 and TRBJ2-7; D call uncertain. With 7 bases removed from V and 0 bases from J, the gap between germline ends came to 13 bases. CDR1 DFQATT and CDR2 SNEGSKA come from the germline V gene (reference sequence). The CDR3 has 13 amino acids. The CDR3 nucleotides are TGCAGTGTAGGGCAGGCAGTCTCCTACGAGCAGTACTTC. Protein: CSVGQAVSYEQYF.

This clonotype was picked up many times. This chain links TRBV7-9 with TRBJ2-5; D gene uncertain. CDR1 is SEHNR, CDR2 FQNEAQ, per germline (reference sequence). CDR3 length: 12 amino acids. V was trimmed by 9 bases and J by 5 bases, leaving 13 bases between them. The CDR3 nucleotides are TGTGCCAGTACAGACTTTGGGGAGACCCAGTACTTC. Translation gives CASTDFGETQYF.

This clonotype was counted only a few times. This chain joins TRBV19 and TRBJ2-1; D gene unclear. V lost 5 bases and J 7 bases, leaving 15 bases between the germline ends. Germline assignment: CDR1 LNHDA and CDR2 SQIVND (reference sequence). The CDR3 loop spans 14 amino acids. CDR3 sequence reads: CASSRQNVGNEQFF. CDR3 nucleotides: TGTGCCAGTAGTCGCCAGAACGTTGGAAATGAGCAGTTCTTC.

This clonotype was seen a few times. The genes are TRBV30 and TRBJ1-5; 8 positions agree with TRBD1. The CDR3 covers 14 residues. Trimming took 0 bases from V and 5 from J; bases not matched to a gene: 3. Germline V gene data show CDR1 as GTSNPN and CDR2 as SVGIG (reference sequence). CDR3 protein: CAWSVNRGDQPQHF. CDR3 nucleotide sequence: TGTGCCTGGAGTGTTAACAGGGGGGATCAGCCCCAGCATTTT.

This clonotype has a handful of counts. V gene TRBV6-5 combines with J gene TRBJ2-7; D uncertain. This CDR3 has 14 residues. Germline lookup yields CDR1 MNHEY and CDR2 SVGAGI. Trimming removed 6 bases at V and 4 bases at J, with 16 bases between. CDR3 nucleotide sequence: TGTGCCAGCAGCCAGACATCGTTGGGGTACGAGCAGTACTTC. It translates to CASSQTSLGYEQYF.

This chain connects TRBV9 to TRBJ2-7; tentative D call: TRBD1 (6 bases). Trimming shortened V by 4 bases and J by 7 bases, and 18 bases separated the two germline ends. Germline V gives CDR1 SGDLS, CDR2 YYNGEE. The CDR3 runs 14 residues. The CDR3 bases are TGTGCCAGCAGCCCCGGGACATGGAGTGGGGAGCAGTACTTC. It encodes CASSPGTWSGEQYF. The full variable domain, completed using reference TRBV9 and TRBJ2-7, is DSGVTQTPKHLITATGQRVTLRCSPRSGDLSVYWYQQSLDQGLQFLIQYYNGEERAKGNILERFSAQQFPDLHSELNLSSLELGDSALYFCASSPGTWSGEQYFGPGTRLTVT.

The CDR3 is CATSDFSENYQETQYF. In nucleotides, the CDR3 is TGTGCCACCAGTGATTTTAGCGAGAACTACCAAGAGACCCAGTACTTC. This chain links TRBV24-1 with TRBJ2-5, with D possibly TRBD2 on 5 matching bases. Trimming took 1 base from V and 0 from J, leaving 11 bases between them. CDR1 KGHDR and CDR2 SFDVKD come from the germline V gene. This CDR3 is built from 16 residues.